This T cell receptor (beta chain) was documented in a study of blood T cell repertoires in COVID-19. Across the study: PBMCs, B-cell-depleted T cells, or T cells were the source of the cDNA or gDNA that made up the material.

How the authors handled the data: Using reference gene primer amplification, nucleated cell counts were estimated. Produced via immunoSEQ multiplex PCR; TCRdb's table is partial and in-frame only. Clone size and V and J calls were adopted from that table, with D and trimming inferred from the DNA. Among 330,000 or so clones listed, about 90% were seen once. The germline V gene has CDR1 ENHRY and CDR2 SYGVKD. V gave up 5 bases and J gave up 1 base, with 8 bases separating them. CDR3 length: 13 residues. Participant ages covered about 18 to 95 years across about two dozen US areas. V gene TRBV10-3 combines with J gene TRBJ1-1; tentatively, D is TRBD1 (6 bases). Sequencing input: PBMCs or T cells enriched from blood (not recorded which). The source is a woman aged 25 to 39 who had recovered from COVID-19. CDR3 in DNA: TGTGCCATCAGTCAGACAGGGAACACTGAAGCTTTCTTT. This codes for CAISQTGNTEAFF.